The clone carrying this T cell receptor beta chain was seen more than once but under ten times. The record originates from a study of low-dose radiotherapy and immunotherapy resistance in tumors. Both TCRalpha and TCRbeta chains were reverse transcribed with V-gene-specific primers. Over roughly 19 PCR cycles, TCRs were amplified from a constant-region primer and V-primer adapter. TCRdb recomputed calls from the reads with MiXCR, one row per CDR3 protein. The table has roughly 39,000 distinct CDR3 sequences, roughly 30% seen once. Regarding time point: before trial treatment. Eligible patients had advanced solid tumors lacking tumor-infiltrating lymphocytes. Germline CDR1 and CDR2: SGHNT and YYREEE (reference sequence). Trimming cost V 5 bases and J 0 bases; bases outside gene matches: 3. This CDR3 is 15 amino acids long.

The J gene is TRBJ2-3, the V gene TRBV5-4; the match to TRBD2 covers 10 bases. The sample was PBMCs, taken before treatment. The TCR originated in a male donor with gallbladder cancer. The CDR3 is CASRFSGGSTDTQYF. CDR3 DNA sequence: TGTGCCAGCAGGTTTAGCGGGGGGAGCACAGATACGCAGTATTTT.